This T cell receptor (beta chain) is from a study of Ad26.COV2.S vaccination and SARS-CoV-2 variants. Across the study: Administration of Ad26.COV2.S was intramuscular, either once or twice 56 days apart.

The treatment was: some 19 received Ad26.COV2.S at low or high dose, single or two shots; about 5 received placebo; per-sample allocation not given. The investigators took samples on day 63 after the first vaccine or placebo injection. As for this clone: The antigen remains unidentified.

General observations from the study: After vaccination, substantial breadth of spike-specific CD8+ and CD4+ responses was reported. Whether participants received vaccine or placebo, their non-spike TCR breadth was similar. Quantification of TCR breadth and depth may have yielded underestimates of total T cell responses.

TCRdb's copy holds only in-frame clones and misses some; the assay was immunoSEQ multiplex PCR. The sample lists approximately 480,000 clones, roughly 87% occurring once. The CDR3 is made up of 14 amino acids. The ends lost 4 bases at V and 8 bases at J; junction bases unmatched: 4. Germline values: CDR1 SGHNT, CDR2 YYREEE (reference sequence). The source of this sequence is a person aged 18 to 65 who received the Ad26.COV2.S COVID-19 vaccine or a placebo. The chain employs TRBV5-4 and TRBJ1-6; TRBD1 matches at 9 bases. Sample: peripheral blood, taken in a trial of Ad26.COV2.S vaccine versus placebo. CDR3 DNA: TGTGCCAGCAGCCCCGGGACAGGGTATTCACCCCTCCACTTT. Its protein is CASSPGTGYSPLHF. The whole variable domain, remainder taken from reference TRBV5-4 and TRBJ1-6, is ETGVTQSPTHLIKTRGQQVTLRCSSQSGHNTVSWYQQALGQGPQFIFQYYREEENGRGNFPPRFSGLQFPNYSSELNVNALELDDSALYLCASSPGTGYSPLHFGNGTRLTVT.